This is a list of T cell receptor beta chains from one sample in a study of Ad26.COV2.S vaccination and SARS-CoV-2 variants. Method: immunoSEQ multiplex PCR; TCRdb's copy keeps in-frame clones and lacks some. The sample contains fewer than 900,000 clones, about 89% of which appear only once. Sample: peripheral blood, taken in a trial of Ad26.COV2.S vaccine versus placebo. Every receptor here comes from a person between 18 and 65 years old who received the Ad26.COV2.S COVID-19 vaccine or a placebo. Each CDR3 is given with its conserved first and last residue. Fields, in order: J gene, V gene, CDR3 protein.

j_gene: TRBJ1-5
v_gene: TRBV27
CDR3aa: CASSPGDRGRDQPQHF

j_gene: TRBJ1-2
v_gene: TRBV5-5
CDR3aa: CASSIAPGQGYGYTF

j_gene: TRBJ2-2
v_gene: TRBV19
CDR3aa: CASSILDTGELFF

j_gene: TRBJ2-7
v_gene: TRBV7-9
CDR3aa: CASSRGGMRFEQYF

j_gene: TRBJ1-1
v_gene: TRBV6-5
CDR3aa: CASSRTGMTEAFF

j_gene: TRBJ2-1
v_gene: TRBV4-2
CDR3aa: CASSQDGQRNEQFF

j_gene: TRBJ2-1
v_gene: TRBV5-5
CDR3aa: CASSLGSYNEQFF

j_gene: TRBJ1-1
v_gene: TRBV30
CDR3aa: CAWSVLIPEAFF

j_gene: TRBJ1-2
v_gene: TRBV16
CDR3aa: CASSQGDAENYGYTF

j_gene: TRBJ1-1
v_gene: TRBV30
CDR3aa: CAWSTGYSTEAFF

j_gene: TRBJ2-1
v_gene: TRBV7-2
CDR3aa: CASSLAPGQIYNEQFF

j_gene: TRBJ2-5
v_gene: TRBV5-1
CDR3aa: CASGDVRGAQETQYF

j_gene: TRBJ2-1
v_gene: TRBV10-2
CDR3aa: CATTYRESYNEQFF

j_gene: TRBJ2-6
v_gene: TRBV9
CDR3aa: CASSPGTGYSGANVLTF

j_gene: TRBJ2-3
v_gene: TRBV24-1
CDR3aa: CATSDIRNGRALTDTQYF

j_gene: TRBJ2-6
v_gene: TRBV18
CDR3aa: CASSAGSGANVLTF

j_gene: TRBJ1-4
v_gene: TRBV5-1
CDR3aa: CASSLSQGREKLFF

j_gene: TRBJ2-1
v_gene: TRBV20-1
CDR3aa: CSASPAKQFF